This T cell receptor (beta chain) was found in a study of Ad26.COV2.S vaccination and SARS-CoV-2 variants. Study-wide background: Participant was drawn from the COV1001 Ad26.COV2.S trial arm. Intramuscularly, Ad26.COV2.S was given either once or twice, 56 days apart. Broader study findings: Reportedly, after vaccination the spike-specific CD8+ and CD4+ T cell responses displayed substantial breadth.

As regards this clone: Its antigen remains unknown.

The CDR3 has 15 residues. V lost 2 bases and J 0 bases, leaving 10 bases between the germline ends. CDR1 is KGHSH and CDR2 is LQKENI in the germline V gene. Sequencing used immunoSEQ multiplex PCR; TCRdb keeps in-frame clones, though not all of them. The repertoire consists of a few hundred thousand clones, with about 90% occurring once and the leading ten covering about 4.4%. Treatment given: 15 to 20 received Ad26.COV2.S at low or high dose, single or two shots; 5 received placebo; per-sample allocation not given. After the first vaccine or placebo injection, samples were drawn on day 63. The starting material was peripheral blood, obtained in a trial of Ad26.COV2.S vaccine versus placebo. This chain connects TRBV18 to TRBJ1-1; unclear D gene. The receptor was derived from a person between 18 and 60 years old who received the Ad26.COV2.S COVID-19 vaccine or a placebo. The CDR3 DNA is TGTGCCAGCTCACCATCCCCCCAACTGAACACTGAAGCTTTCTTT. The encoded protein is CASSPSPQLNTEAFF.